This passage covers 22 T cell receptor beta chains from one sample sequenced in a study of OX40 agonist ivuxolimab in advanced cancers. Sequencing used immunoSEQ multiplex PCR; TCRdb keeps in-frame clones, though not all of them. The data contain about 73,000 clones, 92% of them seen just once; the ten biggest clones take up under 10%. The input for sequencing was CD4+ or CD8+ T cells sorted from blood, taken in a trial of the OX40 agonist ivuxolimab. The source of these receptors is an adult with an advanced solid tumor such as melanoma, head and neck, liver or kidney cancer.

The chain links TRBV7-9 to TRBJ2-5, with D maybe TRBD1 (6 bases). Germline V CDR1 and CDR2: SEHNR, FQNEAQ (reference sequence). V was clipped by 4 bases and J by 5 bases, with 17 bases between them. CDR3 size: 15 residues. CDR3 region: CASSSTQGLKETQYF. CDR3 sequence (DNA): TGTGCCAGCAGCTCTACACAGGGTTTGAAGGAGACCCAGTACTTC.

The rearrangement joins TRBV5-4 to TRBJ2-6, with D unclear. This CDR3 is built from 15 residues. Germline V CDR1 and CDR2: SGHNT, YYREEE (reference sequence). Trimming removed 0 bases at V and 3 bases at J, with 7 bases between. The CDR3 reads CASSLGGYGANVLTF. Written as DNA, the CDR3 is TGTGCCAGCAGCTTGGGAGGCTATGGGGCCAACGTCCTGACTTTC.

The J gene is TRBJ1-4, the V gene TRBV5-6; the match to TRBD1 covers 9 bases. Trimming took 1 base from V and 6 from J; bases not matched to a gene: 10. Germline values: CDR1 SGHDT, CDR2 YYEEEE. The CDR3 has 17 amino acids. Written as DNA, the CDR3 is TGTGCCAGCAGCTTGCTCACGAACAGGGGGCGCGATGAAAAACTGTTTTTT. Amino acid sequence: CASSLLTNRGRDEKLFF.

The chain links TRBV7-3 to TRBJ1-2; D not certain. Per the germline V gene, CDR1 is SGHTA and CDR2 is FQGTGA. The CDR3 contains 12 residues. V was cut by 5 bases and J by 8 bases, with 12 bases left in between. DNA for the CDR3: TGTGCCAGCAGCCCATCGCCGGGAGGCTACACCTTC. Its translation: CASSPSPGGYTF.

This rearrangement joins TRBV6-1 to TRBJ2-7; D is uncertain. This CDR3 region has 12 residues. Germline loops: CDR1 MNHNS, CDR2 SASEGT. V gave up 3 bases and J gave up 3 bases, with 6 bases separating them. The CDR3 DNA reads TGTGCCAGCAGTGAGAGTCTCTACGAGCAGTACTTC. Amino acid sequence: CASSESLYEQYF.

The chain has TRBV13 and TRBJ1-1; D call uncertain. The CDR3 covers 11 residues. Germline assignment: CDR1 PRHDT and CDR2 FYEKMQ (reference sequence). Trimming took 3 bases from V and 3 from J, leaving 2 bases between them. This CDR3 is CASSFDTEAFF. CDR3 nucleotides: TGTGCCAGCAGCTTCGACACTGAAGCTTTCTTT.

The chain joins TRBV6-1 to TRBJ1-2, with unresolved D. The CDR3 runs to 16 residues. Deletions cut 0 bases from V and 3 bases from J, with 14 bases between. Germline loops: CDR1 MNHNS, CDR2 SASEGT. In nucleotides, the CDR3 is TGTGCCAGCAGTGAAGCGGAGGCAGAAATAGACTATGGCTACACCTTC. Amino acids: CASSEAEAEIDYGYTF.

This rearrangement joins TRBV29-1 to TRBJ1-4, with 9 nucleotides matching TRBD1. The CDR3 runs 14 residues. The J segment lost 9 bases and the V segment lost 1 base, leaving 6 bases of the junction unmatched. Germline CDR1 is SQVTM and CDR2 is ANQGSEA. The CDR3 spells CSVEGGTGLQKLFF. The CDR3 nucleotides are TGCAGCGTTGAAGGCGGGACAGGGCTTCAAAAACTGTTTTTT.

This chain links TRBV5-4 with TRBJ2-5, with 9 positions matching TRBD2. Germline-derived CDR1 and CDR2 are SGHNT and YYREEE (reference sequence). With 1 base clipped from V and 1 base from J, the junction kept 14 bases outside the gene matches. The CDR3 has 19 amino acids. CDR3 region: CASSLSLAGITLFQETQYF. The CDR3 coding sequence is TGTGCCAGCAGCTTGTCCCTAGCGGGGATCACACTCTTCCAAGAGACCCAGTACTTC.

The genes are TRBV6-1 and TRBJ1-2; D perhaps matches TRBD1 (6 bases). V was shortened by 8 bases and J by 7 bases, with 14 bases between the two germline ends. CDR1 and CDR2 from the germline V gene are MNHNS and SASEGT. This CDR3 spans 12 amino acids. CDR3 DNA: TGTGCCAGCGGGGGCCCTTCTAGTGGCTACACCTTC. Translating gives CASGGPSSGYTF.

This chain links TRBV5-4 with TRBJ2-7; 9 positions match TRBD1. V lost 5 bases and J lost 4; bases outside the gene matches: 7. The CDR3 runs 14 residues. CDR1 is SGHNT and CDR2 is YYREEE in the germline V gene (reference sequence). The CDR3 is CASRSTGGNYEQYF. The DNA for the CDR3 is TGTGCCAGCAGGTCGACAGGGGGGAATTACGAGCAGTACTTC.

This chain connects TRBV27 to TRBJ2-5; 10 nucleotides agree with TRBD1. The J call is uncertain, as TRBJ2-7 better fits the DNA end. The germline gives CDR1 MNHEY, CDR2 SMNVEV (reference sequence). This CDR3 spans 16 amino acids. The CDR3 protein is CASSLSADRGSYEQYF. CDR3 coding DNA: TGTGCCAGCAGTTTATCAGCGGACAGGGGGTCCTACGAGCAGTACTTC.

The rearrangement uses TRBV19 and TRBJ2-1; D is perhaps TRBD2 (6 bases). Germline V lookup: CDR1 LNHDA, CDR2 SQIVND (reference sequence). The CDR3 length is 17 residues. V shed 1 base and J shed 0 bases, with 13 bases lying between them. The CDR3 nucleotides read TGTGCCAGTAGTATAGCACCGGCGGGGAGCTCCTACAATGAGCAGTTCTTC. Protein sequence: CASSIAPAGSSYNEQFF.

The chain is built from TRBV7-8 and TRBJ2-7, with D hard to call. The CDR3 is made up of 14 amino acids. Germline lookup yields CDR1 SGHVS and CDR2 FQNEAQ. The V end lost 1 base, the J end lost 6 bases, and 13 bases lay between the germline ends. The CDR3: CASSLGRIPGEQYF. Written as DNA, the CDR3 is TGTGCCAGCAGCTTAGGGCGGATCCCTGGCGAGCAGTACTTC. Supplemented by reference TRBV7-8 and TRBJ2-7, the full variable domain reads GAGVSQSPRYKVAKRGQDVALRCDPISGHVSLFWYQQALGQGPEFLTYFQNEAQLDKSGLPSDRFFAERPEGSVSTLKIQRTQQEDSAVYLCASSLGRIPGEQYFGPGTRLTVT.

This chain connects TRBV19 to TRBJ1-3; D unclear. CDR1 is LNHDA and CDR2 is SQIVND in the germline V gene (reference sequence). V lost 5 bases and J 0 bases, leaving 11 bases between the germline ends. The CDR3 has 15 residues. The CDR3 loop is CASSVGRSSGNTIYF. The CDR3 nucleotides read TGTGCCAGTAGTGTCGGGCGGAGCTCTGGAAACACCATATATTTT.

This chain links TRBV9 with TRBJ1-2; 12 bases are shared with TRBD1. Germline CDR1 SGDLS, CDR2 YYNGEE. The CDR3 totals 16 residues. Trimming took 3 bases from V and 7 from J; bases not matched to a gene: 10. The CDR3 sequence: CASSDPRDRGPRGYTF. The CDR3 DNA reads as TGTGCCAGCAGCGACCCTAGGGACAGGGGGCCTCGTGGCTACACCTTC.

The chain has TRBV27 and TRBJ2-7; D not resolved. Germline V gives CDR1 MNHEY, CDR2 SMNVEV (reference sequence). The V end lost 2 bases, the J end lost 3 bases, and 8 bases lay between the germline ends. The CDR3 contains 13 residues. The CDR3 is CASSLNRVYEQYF. The CDR3 nucleotides read TGTGCCAGCAGTTTAAACCGCGTCTACGAGCAGTACTTC.

The CDR3 region is CAITAGTGENEKLFF. As DNA, the CDR3 is TGTGCCATCACTGCCGGGACAGGGGAGAATGAAAAACTGTTTTTT. The chain joins TRBV10-3 to TRBJ1-4; TRBD1 agrees at 10 bases. Germline CDR1 reads ENHRY; CDR2 reads SYGVKD. There are 15 residues in the CDR3. After removal of 7 bases from V and 5 bases from J, the junction contained 7 bases not matched to a gene.

The V and J genes are TRBV7-6 and TRBJ2-7, with a tentative D call TRBD1 (5 bases). The V end was cut by 1 base, the J end by 6 bases, with 10 bases between. The germline gives CDR1 SGHVS, CDR2 FNYEAQ. The CDR3 spans 13 residues. CDR3 protein: CASSLVAGPEQYF. In DNA, the CDR3 is TGTGCCAGCAGCTTAGTTGCAGGGCCCGAGCAGTACTTC. The variable domain in full, with the rest retrieved from reference TRBV7-6 and TRBJ2-7, is GAGVSQSPRYKVTKRGQDVALRCDPISGHVSLYWYRQALGQGPEFLTYFNYEAQQDKSGLPNDRFSAERPEGSISTLTIQRTEQRDSAMYRCASSLVAGPEQYFGPGTRLTVT.

This clone occurred once. The rearrangement uses TRBV7-3 and TRBJ1-1; possible D gene TRBD1, 5 bases. Germline values: CDR1 SGHTA, CDR2 FQGTGA. Trimming removed 2 bases at V and 3 bases at J, with 7 bases between. The CDR3 sequence is 13 residues long. CDR3 in amino acids: CASSLQGDTEAFF. CDR3 coding DNA: TGTGCCAGCAGCTTACAGGGCGACACTGAAGCTTTCTTT. Drawing the rest from reference TRBV7-3 and TRBJ1-1, the complete variable domain is GAGVSQTPSNKVTEKGKYVELRCDPISGHTALYWYRQSLGQGPEFLIYFQGTGAADDSGLPNDRFFAVRPEGSVSTLKIQRTERGDSAVYLCASSLQGDTEAFFGQGTRLTVV.

J is TRBJ1-1 and V is TRBV4-3; D is perhaps TRBD1 (6 bases). The CDR3 totals 15 residues. V lost 1 base and J 2 bases, leaving 11 bases between the germline ends. Germline V gene sequence: CDR1 LGHNA, CDR2 YSLEER. DNA of the CDR3: TGCGCCAGCAGCCAAGGCGCCGGGGGCAACACTGAAGCTTTCTTT. Its translation is CASSQGAGGNTEAFF.

The chain recombines TRBV21-1 with TRBJ2-5; the D segment call TRBD2 is taken from the table without a DNA check. TRBV21-1 is annotated as a pseudogene. The CDR3 runs to 14 residues. CDR3 loop: CANPLRGVIETQYF. The CDR3 DNA is TGTGCCAACCCGCTGCGGGGGGTAATAGAGACCCAGTACTTC.